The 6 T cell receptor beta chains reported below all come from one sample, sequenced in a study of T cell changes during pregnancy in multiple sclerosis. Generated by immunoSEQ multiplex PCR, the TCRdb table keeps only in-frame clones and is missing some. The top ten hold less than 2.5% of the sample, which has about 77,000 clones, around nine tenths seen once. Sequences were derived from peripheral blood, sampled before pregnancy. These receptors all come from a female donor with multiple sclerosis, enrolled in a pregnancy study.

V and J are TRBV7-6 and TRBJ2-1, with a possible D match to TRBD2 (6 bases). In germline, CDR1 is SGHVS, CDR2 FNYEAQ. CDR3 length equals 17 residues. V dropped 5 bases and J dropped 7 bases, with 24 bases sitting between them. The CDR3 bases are TGTGCCAGCAGCCACTACCCCGGCGGGGCCGAGGGGAATGAGCAGTTCTTC. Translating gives CASSHYPGGAEGNEQFF.

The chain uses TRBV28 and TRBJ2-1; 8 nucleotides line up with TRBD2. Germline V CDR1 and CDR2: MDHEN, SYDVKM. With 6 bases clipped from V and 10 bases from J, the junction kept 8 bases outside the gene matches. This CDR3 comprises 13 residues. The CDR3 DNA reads TGTGCCAGCAGCCTCGGGGGGGCCGGGGAGCAGTTCTTC. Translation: CASSLGGAGEQFF. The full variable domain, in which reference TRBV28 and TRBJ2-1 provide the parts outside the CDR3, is DVKVTQSSRYLVKRTGEKVFLECVQDMDHENMFWYRQDPGLGLRLIYFSYDVKMKEKGDIPEGYSVSREKKERFSLILESASTNQTSMYLCASSLGGAGEQFFGPGTRLTVL.

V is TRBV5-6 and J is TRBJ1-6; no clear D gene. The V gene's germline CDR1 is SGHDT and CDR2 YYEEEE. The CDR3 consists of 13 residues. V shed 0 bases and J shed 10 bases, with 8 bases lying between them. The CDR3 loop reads CASSLGAGSPLHF. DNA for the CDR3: TGTGCCAGCAGCTTGGGGGCGGGGTCACCCCTCCACTTT.

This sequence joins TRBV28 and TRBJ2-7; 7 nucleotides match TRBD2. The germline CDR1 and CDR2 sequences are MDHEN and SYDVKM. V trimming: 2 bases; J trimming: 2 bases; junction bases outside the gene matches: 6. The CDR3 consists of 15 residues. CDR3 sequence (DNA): TGTGCCAGCAGTTTAGTTAGCGGGCGAACCTACGAGCAGTACTTC. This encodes CASSLVSGRTYEQYF.

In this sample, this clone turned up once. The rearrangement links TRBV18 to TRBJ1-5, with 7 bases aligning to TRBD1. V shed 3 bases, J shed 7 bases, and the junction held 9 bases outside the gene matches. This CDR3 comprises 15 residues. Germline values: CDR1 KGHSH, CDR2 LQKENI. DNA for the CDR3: TGTGCCAGCTCACCTTCGACAGGGTTGATACAGCCCCAGCATTTT. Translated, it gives CASSPSTGLIQPQHF.

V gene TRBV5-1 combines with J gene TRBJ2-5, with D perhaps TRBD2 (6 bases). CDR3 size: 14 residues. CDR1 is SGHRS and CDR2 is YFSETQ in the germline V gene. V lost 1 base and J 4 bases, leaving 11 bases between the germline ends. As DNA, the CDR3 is TGCGCCAGCAGCTTGTTAACTAGCCCAGAGACCCAGTACTTC. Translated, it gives CASSLLTSPETQYF.